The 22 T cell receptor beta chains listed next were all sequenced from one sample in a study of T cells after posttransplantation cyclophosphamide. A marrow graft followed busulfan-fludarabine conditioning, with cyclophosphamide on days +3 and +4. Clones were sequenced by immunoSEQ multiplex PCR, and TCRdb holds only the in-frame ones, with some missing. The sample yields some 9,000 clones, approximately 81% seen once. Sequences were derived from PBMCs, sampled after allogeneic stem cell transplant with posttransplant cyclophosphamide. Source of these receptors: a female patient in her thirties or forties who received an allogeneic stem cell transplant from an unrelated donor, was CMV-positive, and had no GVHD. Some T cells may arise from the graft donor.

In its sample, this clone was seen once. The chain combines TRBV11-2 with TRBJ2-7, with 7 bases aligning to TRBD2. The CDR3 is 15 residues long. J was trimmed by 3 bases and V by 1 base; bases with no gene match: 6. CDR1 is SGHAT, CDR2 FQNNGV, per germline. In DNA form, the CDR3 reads TGTGCCAGCAGCTTAGGGGTTAGCGGGTACTACGAGCAGTACTTC. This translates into CASSLGVSGYYEQYF.

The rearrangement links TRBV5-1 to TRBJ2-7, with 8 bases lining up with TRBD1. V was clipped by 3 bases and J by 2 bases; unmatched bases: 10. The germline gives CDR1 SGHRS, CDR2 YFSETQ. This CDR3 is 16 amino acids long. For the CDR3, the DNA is TGCGCCAGCAGCTCTTCCGGGACAGGTACACCCTACGAGCAGTACTTC. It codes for CASSSSGTGTPYEQYF.

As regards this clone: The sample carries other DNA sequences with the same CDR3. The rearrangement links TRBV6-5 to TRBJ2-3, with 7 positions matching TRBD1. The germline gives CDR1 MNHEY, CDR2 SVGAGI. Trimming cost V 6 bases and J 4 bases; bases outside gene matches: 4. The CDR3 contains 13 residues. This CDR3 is CASRTQGPDTQYF. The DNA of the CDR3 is TGTGCCAGCAGGACACAGGGGCCAGATACGCAGTATTTT.

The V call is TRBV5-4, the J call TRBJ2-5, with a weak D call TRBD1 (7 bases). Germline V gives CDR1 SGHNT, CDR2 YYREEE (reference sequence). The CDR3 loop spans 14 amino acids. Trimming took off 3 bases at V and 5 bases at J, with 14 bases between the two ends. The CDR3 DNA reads TGTGCCAGCAGCTCAGGGGGGAGTAAGGAGACCCAGTACTTC. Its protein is CASSSGGSKETQYF.

The DNA for the CDR3 is TGCGCCAGCAGCTTGGAAGGAGGGATTAATGAAAAACTGTTTTTT. Amino acid sequence: CASSLEGGINEKLFF. The chain links TRBV5-1 to TRBJ1-4; D remains ambiguous. The CDR3 length is 15 residues. Deletions cut 0 bases from V and 4 bases from J, with 10 bases between. Looked up from germline, CDR1 is SGHRS and CDR2 is YFSETQ.

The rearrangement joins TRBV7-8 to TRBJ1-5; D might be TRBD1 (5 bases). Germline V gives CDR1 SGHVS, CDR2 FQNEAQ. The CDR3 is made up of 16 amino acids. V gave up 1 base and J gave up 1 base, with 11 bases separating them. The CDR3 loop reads CASSLGTFGSNQPQHF. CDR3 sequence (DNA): TGTGCCAGCAGCTTAGGGACATTTGGGAGCAATCAGCCCCAGCATTTT.

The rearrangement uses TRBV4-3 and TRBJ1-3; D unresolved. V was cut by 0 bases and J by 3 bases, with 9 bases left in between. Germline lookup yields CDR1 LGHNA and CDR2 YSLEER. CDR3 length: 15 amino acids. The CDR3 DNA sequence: TGCGCCAGCAGCCAAGAACCGGGGATTGGAAACACCATATATTTT. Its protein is CASSQEPGIGNTIYF.

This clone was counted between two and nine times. Written as DNA, the CDR3 is TGTGCCAGCAGCCTTTTGGGGGCTGCTAATGAAAAACTGTTTTTT. Its protein is CASSLLGAANEKLFF. V usage is TRBV14 and J usage is TRBJ1-4, with a tentative D call TRBD1 (6 bases). The length of the CDR3 is 15 residues. V was shortened by 4 bases and J by 3 bases, with 12 bases between the two germline ends. The germline V gene encodes CDR1 SGHDN and CDR2 FVKESK. The full variable domain, completed using reference TRBV14 and TRBJ1-4, is EAGVTQFPSHSVIEKGQTVTLRCDPISGHDNLYWYRRVMGKEIKFLLHFVKESKQDESGMPNNRFLAERTGGTYSTLKVQPAELEDSGVYFCASSLLGAANEKLFFGSGTQLSVL.

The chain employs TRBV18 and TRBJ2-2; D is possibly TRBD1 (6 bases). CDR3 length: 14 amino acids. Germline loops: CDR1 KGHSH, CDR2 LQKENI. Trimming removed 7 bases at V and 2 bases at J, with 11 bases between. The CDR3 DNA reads TGTGCCAGCTTAAGGGACACCAACACCGGGGAGCTGTTTTTT. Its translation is CASLRDTNTGELFF. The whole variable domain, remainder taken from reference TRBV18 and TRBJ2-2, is NAGVMQNPRHLVRRRGQEARLRCSPMKGHSHVYWYRQLPEEGLKFMVYLQKENIIDESGMPKERFSAEFPKEGPSILRIQQVVRGDSAAYFCASLRDTNTGELFFGEGSRLTVL.

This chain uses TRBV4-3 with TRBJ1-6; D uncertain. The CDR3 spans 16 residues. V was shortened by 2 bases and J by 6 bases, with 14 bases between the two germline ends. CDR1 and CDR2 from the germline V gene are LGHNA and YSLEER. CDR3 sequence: CASSQSRAVPNSPLHF. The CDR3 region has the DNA TGCGCCAGCAGCCAATCCCGAGCGGTTCCTAATTCACCCCTCCACTTT.

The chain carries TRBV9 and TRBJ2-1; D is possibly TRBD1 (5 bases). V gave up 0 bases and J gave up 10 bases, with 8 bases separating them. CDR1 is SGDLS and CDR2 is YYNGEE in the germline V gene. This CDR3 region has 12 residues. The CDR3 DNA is TGTGCCAGCAGCGTAGGGTCAGGGGAGCAGTTCTTC. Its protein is CASSVGSGEQFF.

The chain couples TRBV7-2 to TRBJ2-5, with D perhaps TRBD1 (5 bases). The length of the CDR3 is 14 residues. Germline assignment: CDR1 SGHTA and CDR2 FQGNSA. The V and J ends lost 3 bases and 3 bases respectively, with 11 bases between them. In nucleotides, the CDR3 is TGTGCCAGCAGCTTGGGTGACAGAAAAGAGACCCAGTACTTC. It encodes CASSLGDRKETQYF.

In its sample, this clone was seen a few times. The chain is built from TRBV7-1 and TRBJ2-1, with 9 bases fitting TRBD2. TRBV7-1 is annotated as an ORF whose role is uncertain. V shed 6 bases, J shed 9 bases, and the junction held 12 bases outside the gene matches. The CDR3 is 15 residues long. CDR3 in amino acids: CASSRLSSGESEQFF. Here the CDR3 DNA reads TGTGCCAGCAGTCGACTCTCTAGCGGGGAATCTGAGCAGTTCTTC.

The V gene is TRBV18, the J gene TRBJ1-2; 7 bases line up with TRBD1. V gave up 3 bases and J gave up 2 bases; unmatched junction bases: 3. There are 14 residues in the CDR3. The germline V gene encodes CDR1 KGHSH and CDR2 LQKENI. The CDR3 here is CASSPAGQNYGYTF. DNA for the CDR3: TGTGCCAGCTCACCCGCGGGACAGAACTATGGCTACACCTTC.

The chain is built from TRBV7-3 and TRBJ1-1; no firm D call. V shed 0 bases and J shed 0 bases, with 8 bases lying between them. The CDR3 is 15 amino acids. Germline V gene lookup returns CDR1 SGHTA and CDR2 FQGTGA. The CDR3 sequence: CASSLTRDLNTEAFF. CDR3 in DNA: TGTGCCAGCAGCTTAACTCGGGATTTGAACACTGAAGCTTTCTTT.

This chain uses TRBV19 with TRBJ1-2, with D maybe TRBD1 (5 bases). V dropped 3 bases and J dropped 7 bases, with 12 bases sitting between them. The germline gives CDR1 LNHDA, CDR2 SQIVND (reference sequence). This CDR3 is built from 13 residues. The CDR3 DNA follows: TGTGCCAGTAGTATGTTTGGCCAGGGTGGCTACACCTTC. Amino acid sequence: CASSMFGQGGYTF.

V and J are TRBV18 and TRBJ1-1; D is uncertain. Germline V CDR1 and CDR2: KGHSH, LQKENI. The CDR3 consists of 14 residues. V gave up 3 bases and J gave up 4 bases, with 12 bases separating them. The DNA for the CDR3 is TGTGCCAGCTCACCCCCGGGTTTTGTCACTGAAGCTTTCTTT. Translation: CASSPPGFVTEAFF.

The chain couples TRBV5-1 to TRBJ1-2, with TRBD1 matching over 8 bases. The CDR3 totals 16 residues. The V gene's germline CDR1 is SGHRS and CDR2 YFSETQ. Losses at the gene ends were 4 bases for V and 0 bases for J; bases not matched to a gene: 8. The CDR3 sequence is CASSVDRVKANYGYTF. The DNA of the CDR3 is TGCGCCAGCAGCGTGGACAGGGTGAAGGCTAACTATGGCTACACCTTC.

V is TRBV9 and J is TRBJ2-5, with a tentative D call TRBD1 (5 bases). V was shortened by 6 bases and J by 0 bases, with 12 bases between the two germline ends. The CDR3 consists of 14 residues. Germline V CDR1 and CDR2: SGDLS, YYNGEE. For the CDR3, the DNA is TGTGCCAGCACCCGATCAGGGAACCAAGAGACCCAGTACTTC. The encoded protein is CASTRSGNQETQYF.

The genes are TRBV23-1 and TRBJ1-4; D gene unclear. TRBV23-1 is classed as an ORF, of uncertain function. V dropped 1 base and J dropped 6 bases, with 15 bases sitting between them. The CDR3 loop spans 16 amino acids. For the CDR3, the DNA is TGCGCCAGCAGTCAATGCGACGGGGAGGTTCATGAAAAACTGTTTTTT. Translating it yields CASSQCDGEVHEKLFF.

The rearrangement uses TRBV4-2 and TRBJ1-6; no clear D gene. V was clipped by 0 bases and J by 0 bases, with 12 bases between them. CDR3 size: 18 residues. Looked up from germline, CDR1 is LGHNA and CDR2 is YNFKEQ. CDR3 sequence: CASSQDSPSYSYNSPLHF. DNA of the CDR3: TGTGCCAGCAGCCAAGATTCCCCGTCCTACTCCTATAATTCACCCCTCCACTTT.

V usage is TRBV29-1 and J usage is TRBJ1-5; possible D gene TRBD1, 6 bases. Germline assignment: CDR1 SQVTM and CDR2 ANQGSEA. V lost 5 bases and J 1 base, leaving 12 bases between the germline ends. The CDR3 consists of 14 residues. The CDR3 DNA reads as TGCAGCGTTCTTACTGACAGGAGCAATCAGCCCCAGCATTTT. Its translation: CSVLTDRSNQPQHF. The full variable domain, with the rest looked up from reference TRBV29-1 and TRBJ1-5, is SAVISQKPSRDICQRGTSLTIQCQVDSQVTMMFWYRQQPGQSLTLIATANQGSEATYESGFVIDKFPISRPNLTFSTLTVSNMSPEDSSIYLCSVLTDRSNQPQHFGDGTRLSIL.